These 26 T cell receptor beta chains were sequenced from one sample in a study of identical twins' blood T cells. TCRdb redid the calling of the 5' RACE reads with MiXCR, one entry per CDR3 protein. The table shows roughly 380,000 distinct CDR3 sequences, with around 30% occurring only once. What was sequenced was PBMCs. The receptors come from a woman aged 18-49 years in good health.

The rearrangement joins TRBV4-1 to TRBJ1-3, with D unresolved. CDR3 length: 16 amino acids. Germline CDR1 reads MGHRA; CDR2 reads YSYEKL. With 2 bases removed from V and 0 bases from J, the gap between germline ends came to 11 bases. The CDR3 region has the DNA TGCGCCAGCAGCCAAACTCGCATGGTCTCTGGAAACACCATATATTTT. Protein: CASSQTRMVSGNTIYF.

V usage is TRBV5-1 and J usage is TRBJ2-2; the D gene is possibly TRBD1 (6 bases). The V end was cut by 0 bases, the J end by 12 bases, with 18 bases between. Germline V gives CDR1 SGHRS, CDR2 YFSETQ. The CDR3 sequence is 15 residues long. DNA for the CDR3: TGCGCCAGCAGCTTGGATTTACAGGGTCAAGGGAAGCTGTTTTTT. This translates into CASSLDLQGQGKLFF.

The chain joins TRBV10-3 to TRBJ1-2, with D uncertain. Trimming pared 3 bases from V and 8 bases from J, leaving 13 bases between. Germline V CDR1 and CDR2: ENHRY, SYGVKD. The CDR3 spans 13 residues. The CDR3, as DNA: TGTGCCATCAGTGAAGGAACGGAGCACGGCTACACCTTC. Protein: CAISEGTEHGYTF.

On this clonotype itself: One end of the junction does not line up with germline, which may come from a read error. The chain has TRBV28 and TRBJ2-5; D is undetermined. CDR1 is MDHEN, CDR2 SYDVKM, per germline. The CDR3 has 13 residues. In nucleotides, the CDR3 is TGTGCCAGCAGTTTCCGGCTGCAAGGGACCCAGTACTTC. Protein product: CASSFRLQGTQYF.

This clonotype came up a few times. The rearrangement links TRBV10-3 to TRBJ2-7; D possibly uses TRBD1 or TRBD2 (5 bases each). Deletions cut 6 bases from V and 2 bases from J, with 14 bases between. The CDR3 extends over 14 amino acids. The germline V gene encodes CDR1 ENHRY and CDR2 SYGVKD. CDR3 DNA sequence: TGTGCCATCAGCGACTCGGGACGCCCCTACGAGCAGTACTTC. Amino acid sequence: CAISDSGRPYEQYF.

This chain connects TRBV18 to TRBJ2-3; no clear D. The V end was cut by 3 bases, the J end by 2 bases, with 9 bases between. This CDR3 region has 14 residues. Per the germline V gene, CDR1 is KGHSH and CDR2 is LQKENI. CDR3 loop: CASSPSVSTDTQYF. DNA for the CDR3: TGTGCCAGCTCACCTAGTGTTTCCACAGATACGCAGTATTTT.

This clonotype was counted only a few times. The genes are TRBV6-1 and TRBJ1-4, with D unclear. Germline CDR1 is MNHNS and CDR2 is SASEGT. Deletions cut 2 bases from V and 7 bases from J, with 14 bases between. This CDR3 region has 15 residues. This chain's CDR3 is CASSEMVGRFEKLFF. The DNA for the CDR3 is TGTGCCAGCAGTGAAATGGTAGGGCGGTTTGAAAAACTGTTTTTT.

The rearrangement joins TRBV7-9 to TRBJ2-1; D uncertain. Germline V gene lookup returns CDR1 SEHNR and CDR2 FQNEAQ (reference sequence). The CDR3 has 15 amino acids. Trimming took off 1 base at V and 2 bases at J, with 9 bases between the two ends. In DNA, the CDR3 is TGTGCCAGCAGCTTAGGAGTTAACACCTACAATGAGCAGTTCTTC. Residues: CASSLGVNTYNEQFF.

As regards this clonotype: Since the CDR3 does not end with the conserved phenylalanine or tryptophan, this likely comes from a read error. The chain couples TRBV19 to TRBJ2-1; 9 positions agree with TRBD2. Germline-derived CDR1 and CDR2 are LNHDA and SQIVND (reference sequence). Losses at the gene ends were 4 bases for V and 0 bases for J; bases not matched to a gene: 13. This CDR3 has 19 amino acids. The DNA of the CDR3 is TGTGCCAGTAGTACCCCCCCCGGGACTAGCATAAGCTCCTACAATGAGCAGTTCCTC. Translated: CASSTPPGTSISSYNEQFL.

J is TRBJ2-2 and V is TRBV6-1, with D unresolved. Germline V gives CDR1 MNHNS, CDR2 SASEGT. CDR3 length: 17 amino acids. Trimming removed 0 bases at V and 5 bases at J, with 16 bases between. CDR3 bases: TGTGCCAGCAGTGAAGCGAGTACCTCTCTGGGGACCGGGGAGCTGTTTTTT. Translating it yields CASSEASTSLGTGELFF.

V is TRBV18 and J is TRBJ2-1, with 8 bases lining up with TRBD2. Germline V gene sequence: CDR1 KGHSH, CDR2 LQKENI. The CDR3 contains 14 residues. Trimming cost V 4 bases and J 9 bases; bases outside gene matches: 8. The CDR3 sequence: CASSLSGEYAEQFF. The CDR3 DNA sequence: TGTGCCAGCTCACTTAGCGGGGAATATGCTGAGCAGTTCTTC.

This clonotype was counted between two and nine times. The V gene is TRBV7-2, the J gene TRBJ2-7; no clear D gene. Per germline, CDR1 SGHTA and CDR2 FQGNSA. V lost 4 bases and J 7 bases, leaving 14 bases between the germline ends. CDR3 length: 13 amino acids. CDR3: CASSSVVVGEQYF. The DNA of the CDR3 is TGTGCCAGCAGCTCGGTAGTTGTCGGAGAGCAGTACTTC. Full variable domain (rest looked up from reference TRBV7-2 and TRBJ2-7): GAGVSQSPSNKVTEKGKDVELRCDPISGHTALYWYRQSLGQGLEFLIYFQGNSAPDKSGLPSDRFSAERTGGSVSTLTIQRTQQEDSAVYLCASSSVVVGEQYFGPGTRLTVT.

This clonotype came up many times. The chain employs TRBV7-8 and TRBJ1-6; 7 bases agree with TRBD1. J gave up 6 bases and V 4 bases, and 9 bases lay outside the gene matches. From germline, CDR1 is SGHVS and CDR2 FQNEAQ. This CDR3 region has 16 residues. CDR3 in amino acids: CASSSREQGFNSPLHF. In DNA form, the CDR3 reads TGTGCCAGCAGCTCAAGAGAACAGGGGTTTAATTCACCCCTCCACTTT.

The J gene is TRBJ2-1, the V gene TRBV5-1, with a weak D call TRBD1 (5 bases). There are 12 residues in the CDR3. Trimming took 7 bases from V and 3 from J, leaving 8 bases between them. CDR1 is SGHRS, CDR2 YFSETQ, per germline. As DNA, the CDR3 is TGCGCCAGCCTAGGGGACTACAATGAGCAGTTCTTC. Protein product: CASLGDYNEQFF. Based on the CDR3 plus reference TRBV5-1 and TRBJ2-1, the full variable domain is KAGVTQTPRYLIKTRGQQVTLSCSPISGHRSVSWYQQTPGQGLQFLFEYFSETQRNKGNFPGRFSGRQFSNSRSEMNVSTLELGDSALYLCASLGDYNEQFFGPGTRLTVL.

V is TRBV29-1 and J is TRBJ2-1, with 11 bases matching TRBD1. With V trimmed by 6 bases and J by 1 base, 8 bases remained unmatched. This CDR3 contains 16 residues. Germline V gene sequence: CDR1 SQVTM, CDR2 ANQGSEA. The CDR3: CSVEKGTGGSYNEQFF. The CDR3 nucleotides are TGCAGCGTCGAGAAAGGGACAGGGGGTTCCTACAATGAGCAGTTCTTC.

This clonotype was found many times. The chain links TRBV2 to TRBJ1-4, with 9 bases that match TRBD1. Germline trimming cut 9 bases from V and 5 bases from J; bases unmatched to any gene: 4. Germline loops: CDR1 SNHLY, CDR2 FYNNEI. The CDR3 contains 13 residues. The CDR3 is CASAGTGNEKLFF. For the CDR3, the DNA is TGTGCCAGTGCCGGGACAGGGAATGAAAAACTGTTTTTT.

In the case of this clonotype: This clone may be a read error of a much larger clone one base away. The chain recombines TRBV2 with TRBJ2-1; D is perhaps TRBD1 (6 bases). This CDR3 has 13 amino acids. Germline CDR1 SNHLY, CDR2 FYNNEI. Trimming shortened V by 9 bases and J by 5 bases, and 14 bases separated the two germline ends. CDR3 amino acids: CARIRDIDNEQFF. The CDR3, as DNA: TGTGCCAGGATACGGGACATCGACAATGAGCAGTTCTTC. The entire variable domain, with the rest obtained from reference TRBV2 and TRBJ2-1, is as follows: EPEVTQTPSHQVTQMGQEVILRCVPISNHLYFYWYRQILGQKVEFLVSFYNNEISEKSEIFDDQFSVERPDGSNFTLKIRSTKLEDSAMYFCARIRDIDNEQFFGPGTRLTVL.

This chain connects TRBV7-2 to TRBJ1-3, with 7 bases identical to TRBD1. This CDR3 region has 16 residues. CDR1 is SGHTA, CDR2 FQGNSA, per germline. V lost 4 bases, J lost 0 bases, and 6 bases stayed unmatched. CDR3 sequence (DNA): TGTGCCAGCAGCTCCAAGACAGGGACCTCTGGAAACACCATATATTTT. This sequence encodes CASSSKTGTSGNTIYF.

This clonotype was detected ten times or more. The rearrangement joins TRBV11-3 to TRBJ2-7; D gene unclear. There are 12 residues in the CDR3. Germline CDR1 reads SGHNT; CDR2 reads YENEEA. V gave up 4 bases and J gave up 4 bases, with 8 bases separating them. The CDR3, as DNA: TGTGCCAGCAGCTCCTCGACTTACGAGCAGTACTTC. Translated, it gives CASSSSTYEQYF.

The chain uses TRBV20-1 and TRBJ2-7; unclear D gene. The ends were cut back, 3 bases at V and 5 bases at J, with 11 bases in the middle. Germline V gene sequence: CDR1 DFQATT, CDR2 SNEGSKA (reference sequence). This CDR3 spans 12 amino acids. The CDR3 sequence: CSASLRGHEQYF. CDR3 nucleotide sequence: TGCAGTGCTAGTCTCAGAGGCCACGAGCAGTACTTC.

The chain uses TRBV19 and TRBJ1-2; D is ambiguous. The germline V gene has CDR1 LNHDA and CDR2 SQIVND (reference sequence). V was shortened by 1 base and J by 4 bases, with 10 bases between the two germline ends. CDR3 length: 14 residues. The CDR3 coding sequence is TGTGCCAGTAGTATAGGGCTCAGCAGCTATGGCTACACCTTC. Its protein is CASSIGLSSYGYTF.

The CDR3, as DNA: TGTGCCAGCAGCCTCGGACAGTCCTCCCGAGATACGCAGTATTTT. It specifies CASSLGQSSRDTQYF. This chain links TRBV7-9 with TRBJ2-3, with D possibly TRBD1 on 6 matching bases. The germline V and J ends were trimmed by 5 bases and 5 bases, with 17 bases remaining between them. The CDR3 has 15 amino acids. CDR1 and CDR2 (germline): SEHNR, FQNEAQ (reference sequence).

Concerning this clonotype itself: A much larger clone lies one base from this, so it may be a read error. This chain joins TRBV29-1 and TRBJ1-2; D perhaps matches TRBD1 (5 bases). The CDR3 covers 14 residues. CDR1 SQVTM and CDR2 ANQGSEA come from the germline V gene. Trimming left V 4 bases short and J 2 bases short, with 14 bases between. In nucleotides, the CDR3 is TGCAGCGTTGGTCCTCTGAAGGGGAACTATGGCTACACCTTC. This sequence encodes CSVGPLKGNYGYTF.

This clonotype has only a few counts. V is TRBV24-1 and J is TRBJ2-1; perhaps TRBD2 as D (7 bases). The ends were cut back, 7 bases at V and 6 bases at J, with 21 bases in the middle. Germline CDR1 KGHDR, CDR2 SFDVKD. The CDR3 sequence is 16 residues long. In nucleotides, the CDR3 is TGTGCCACCAGAGCAAGGGGGACTATCGGGATCAATGAGCAGTTCTTC. Encoded protein: CATRARGTIGINEQFF.

The rearrangement links TRBV12-3 or TRBV12-4 to TRBJ2-1; no clear D gene. The CDR3 length is 16 residues. Trimming stripped 3 bases from V and 0 bases from J, with 12 bases between. CDR3 nucleotide sequence: TGTGCCAGCAGTTTCTTCGCAGGCCTCTCCTACAATGAGCAGTTCTTC. Residues: CASSFFAGLSYNEQFF.

This clonotype has more than one count but fewer than ten. J is TRBJ2-2 and V is TRBV20-1, with D possibly TRBD1 on 6 matching bases. Germline V CDR1 and CDR2: DFQATT, SNEGSKA (reference sequence). The CDR3 contains 13 residues. Trimming removed 5 bases from V and 3 bases from J, with 10 bases in between. The CDR3 here is CSALKGDTGELFF. As DNA, the CDR3 is TGCAGTGCTTTAAAGGGGGACACCGGGGAGCTGTTTTTT.